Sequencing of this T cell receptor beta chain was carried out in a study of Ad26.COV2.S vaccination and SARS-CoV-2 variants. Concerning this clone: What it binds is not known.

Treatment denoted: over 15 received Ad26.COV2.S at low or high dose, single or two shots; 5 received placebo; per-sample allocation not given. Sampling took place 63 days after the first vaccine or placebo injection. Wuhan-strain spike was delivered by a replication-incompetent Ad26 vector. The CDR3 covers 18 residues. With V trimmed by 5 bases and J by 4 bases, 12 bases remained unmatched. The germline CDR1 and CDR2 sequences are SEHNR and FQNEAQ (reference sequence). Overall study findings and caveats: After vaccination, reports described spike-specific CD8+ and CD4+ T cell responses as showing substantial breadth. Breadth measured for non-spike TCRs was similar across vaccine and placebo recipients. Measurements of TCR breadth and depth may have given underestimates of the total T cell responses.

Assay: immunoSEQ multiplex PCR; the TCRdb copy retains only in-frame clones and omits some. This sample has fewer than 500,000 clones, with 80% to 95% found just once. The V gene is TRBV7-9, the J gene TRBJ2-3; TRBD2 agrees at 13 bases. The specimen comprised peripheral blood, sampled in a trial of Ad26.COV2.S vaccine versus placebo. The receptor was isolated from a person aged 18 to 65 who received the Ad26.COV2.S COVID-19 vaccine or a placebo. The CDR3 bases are TGTGCCAGCAGCCTTGGACTAGCGGGAGAGAGTAGTGCAGATACGCAGTATTTT. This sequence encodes CASSLGLAGESSADTQYF.